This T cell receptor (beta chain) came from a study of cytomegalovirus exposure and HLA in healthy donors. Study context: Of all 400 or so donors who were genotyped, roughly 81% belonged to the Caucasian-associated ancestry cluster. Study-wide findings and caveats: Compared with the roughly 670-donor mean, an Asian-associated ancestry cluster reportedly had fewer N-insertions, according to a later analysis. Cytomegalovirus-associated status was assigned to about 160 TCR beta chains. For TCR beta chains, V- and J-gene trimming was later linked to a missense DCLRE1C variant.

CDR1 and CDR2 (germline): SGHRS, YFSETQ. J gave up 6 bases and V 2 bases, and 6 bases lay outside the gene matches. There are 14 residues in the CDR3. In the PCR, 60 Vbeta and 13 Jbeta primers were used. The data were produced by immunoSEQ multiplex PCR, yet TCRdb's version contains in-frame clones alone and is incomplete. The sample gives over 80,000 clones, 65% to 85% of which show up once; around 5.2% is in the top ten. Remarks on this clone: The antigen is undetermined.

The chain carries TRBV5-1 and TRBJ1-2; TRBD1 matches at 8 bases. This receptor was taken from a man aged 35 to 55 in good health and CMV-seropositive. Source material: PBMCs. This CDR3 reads CASSLGQGRNGYTF. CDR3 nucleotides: TGCGCCAGCAGCTTAGGACAGGGTCGAAATGGCTACACCTTC.